One sample yielded the 16 T cell receptor beta chains listed below, sequenced in a study of OX40 agonist ivuxolimab in advanced cancers. The protocol was immunoSEQ multiplex PCR, while the TCRdb copy is restricted to in-frame clones and leaves out a portion. The table includes approximately 68,000 clones, 85% to 90% detected once. The input for sequencing was CD4+ or CD8+ T cells sorted from blood, taken in a trial of the OX40 agonist ivuxolimab. Source of these receptors: an adult with an advanced solid tumor such as melanoma, head and neck, liver or kidney cancer.

V and J are TRBV5-4 and TRBJ1-5; D is unclear. This CDR3 is 14 amino acids long. Germline-derived CDR1 and CDR2 are SGHNT and YYREEE (reference sequence). V was clipped by 3 bases and J by 2 bases, with 9 bases between them. The CDR3 region is CASSSRVGNQPQHF. CDR3 coding DNA: TGTGCCAGCAGCTCAAGGGTTGGCAATCAGCCCCAGCATTTT.

This sequence joins TRBV27 and TRBJ2-1, with 11 nucleotides matching TRBD2. Losses at the gene ends were 4 bases for V and 5 bases for J; bases not matched to a gene: 7. The germline gives CDR1 MNHEY, CDR2 SMNVEV (reference sequence). This CDR3 comprises 16 residues. This CDR3 is CASSSILAGVHNEQFF. In nucleotides, the CDR3 is TGTGCCAGCAGTTCGATACTAGCGGGAGTACACAATGAGCAGTTCTTC.

The genes are TRBV4-3 and TRBJ1-2, with D unclear. Trimming pared 1 base from V and 8 bases from J, leaving 11 bases between. The germline CDR1 and CDR2 sequences are LGHNA and YSLEER. The CDR3 runs 13 residues. In nucleotides, the CDR3 is TGCGCCAGCAGCCAAGTGGGCATCGGGGGCTACACCTTC. Protein: CASSQVGIGGYTF.

The gene calls are TRBV25-1 and TRBJ1-6, with D hard to call. This CDR3 contains 16 residues. CDR1 MGHDK and CDR2 SYGVNS come from the germline V gene. The V gene lost 7 bases and the J gene lost 5 bases, with 18 bases spanning the gap. In DNA, the CDR3 is TGTGCCAGCACTAAGCGACGCCGGATAGATAATTCACCCCTCCACTTT. It is translated as CASTKRRRIDNSPLHF.

This rearrangement joins TRBV5-6 to TRBJ2-3; no clear D. Per the germline V gene, CDR1 is SGHDT and CDR2 is YYEEEE. The CDR3 is made up of 11 amino acids. V lost 2 bases and J lost 3, with 1 base in between. Here the CDR3 reads CASSLTDTQYF. For the CDR3, the DNA is TGTGCCAGCAGCTTAACAGATACGCAGTATTTT. The full variable domain, rest sourced from reference TRBV5-6 and TRBJ2-3, is DAGVTQSPTHLIKTRGQQVTLRCSPKSGHDTVSWYQQALGQGPQFIFQYYEEEERQRGNFPDRFSGHQFPNYSSELNVNALLLGDSALYLCASSLTDTQYFGPGTRLTVL.

The rearrangement joins TRBV5-6 to TRBJ1-3; D uncertain. The CDR3 totals 13 residues. Germline assignment: CDR1 SGHDT and CDR2 YYEEEE. Between the trimmed V and J ends, which lost 0 bases and 2 bases, there was a span of 3 bases. DNA of the CDR3: TGTGCCAGCAGCTTGGCGACTGGAAACACCATATATTTT. Its protein product is CASSLATGNTIYF.

This chain joins TRBV11-2 and TRBJ1-3, with D possibly TRBD1 on 6 matching bases. This CDR3 is 15 amino acids long. Deletions cut 5 bases from V and 4 bases from J, with 15 bases between. The V gene's germline CDR1 is SGHAT and CDR2 FQNNGV. CDR3 nucleotides: TGTGCCAGCAGCGTAACAGGGCTCCGAGGAAACACCATATATTTT. Protein product: CASSVTGLRGNTIYF.

The chain has TRBV2 and TRBJ2-6; D perhaps matches TRBD1 (6 bases). Trimming stripped 7 bases from V and 5 bases from J, with 12 bases between. CDR1 SNHLY and CDR2 FYNNEI come from the germline V gene. The CDR3 loop spans 14 amino acids. The chain's CDR3 is CASTPTGWANVLTF. DNA of the CDR3: TGTGCCAGCACCCCGACAGGATGGGCCAACGTCCTGACTTTC.

The chain uses TRBV30 and TRBJ1-1; D gene unclear. With 7 bases removed from V and 1 base from J, the gap between germline ends came to 10 bases. The CDR3 has 12 amino acids. The germline V gene has CDR1 GTSNPN and CDR2 SVGIG (reference sequence). The CDR3 sequence: CASRRQNTEAFF. The CDR3 DNA follows: TGTGCCTCCAGGAGGCAGAACACTGAAGCTTTCTTT. Full variable domain (rest looked up from reference TRBV30 and TRBJ1-1): SQTIHQWPATLVQPVGSPLSLECTVEGTSNPNLYWYRQAAGRGLQLLFYSVGIGQISSEVPQNLSASRPQDRQFILSSKKLLLSDSGFYLCASRRQNTEAFFGQGTRLTVV.

The chain has TRBV2 and TRBJ1-5; D ambiguous. V gave up 6 bases and J gave up 4 bases, with 19 bases separating them. The germline CDR1 and CDR2 sequences are SNHLY and FYNNEI. This CDR3 contains 16 residues. The CDR3 bases are TGTGCCAGCAGAGCCGACGGGTCGGGTAGGAATCAGCCCCAGCATTTT. The encoded protein is CASRADGSGRNQPQHF.

This chain connects TRBV9 to TRBJ1-1; D is undetermined. Germline assignment: CDR1 SGDLS and CDR2 YYNGEE. Trimming pared 3 bases from V and 3 bases from J, leaving 15 bases between. The CDR3 contains 15 residues. In DNA, the CDR3 is TGTGCCAGCAGCGGGGGTTCGAAATTGGACACTGAAGCTTTCTTT. Encoded protein: CASSGGSKLDTEAFF.

V gene TRBV28 combines with J gene TRBJ1-2; D gene unclear. With 11 bases removed from V and 5 bases from J, the gap between germline ends came to 18 bases. The CDR3 is 13 residues long. The germline CDR1 and CDR2 sequences are MDHEN and SYDVKM. CDR3 sequence reads: CAATSQSLYGYTF. The CDR3 nucleotides are TGTGCCGCCACATCACAGAGTCTTTATGGCTACACCTTC.

This chain links TRBV10-3 with TRBJ2-2; no clear D gene. CDR3 length: 15 amino acids. CDR1 and CDR2 (germline): ENHRY, SYGVKD. The V and J ends lost 7 bases and 4 bases respectively, with 16 bases between them. The CDR3 protein is CAITSDKARTGELFF. The CDR3 region has the DNA TGTGCCATCACCTCCGATAAAGCCCGCACCGGGGAGCTGTTTTTT.

The CDR3 reads CASSGQQGAHEQYF. In DNA form, the CDR3 reads TGTGCCAGCAGCGGCCAACAGGGGGCCCACGAGCAGTACTTC. The chain has TRBV7-6 and TRBJ2-7, with TRBD1 identical over 9 bases. The germline V gene has CDR1 SGHVS and CDR2 FNYEAQ. J gave up 5 bases and V 5 bases, and 7 bases lay outside the gene matches. This CDR3 spans 14 amino acids.

The chain employs TRBV9 and TRBJ2-3; 11 bases match TRBD2. The CDR3 has 16 amino acids. The germline gives CDR1 SGDLS, CDR2 YYNGEE. The V and J ends lost 2 bases and 1 base, in that order; junction bases with no gene match: 3. The CDR3 bases are TGTGCCAGCAGCGTGTCGACTAGCGGGGGCACAGATACGCAGTATTTT. This gives the protein CASSVSTSGGTDTQYF. Combining the CDR3 with reference TRBV9 and TRBJ2-3 gives the whole variable domain DSGVTQTPKHLITATGQRVTLRCSPRSGDLSVYWYQQSLDQGLQFLIQYYNGEERAKGNILERFSAQQFPDLHSELNLSSLELGDSALYFCASSVSTSGGTDTQYFGPGTRLTVL.

A single count supports this clone. The chain recombines TRBV10-2 with TRBJ2-7, with 8 positions matching TRBD1. The V gene end was trimmed by 4 bases and the J gene end by 2 bases; junction bases not matched to a gene: 4. CDR3 length equals 14 residues. Germline CDR1 WSHSY, CDR2 SAAADI. In DNA form, the CDR3 reads TGCGCCAGCAGTGTTAAACAGGGGGCCTACGAGCAGTACTTC. Translation: CASSVKQGAYEQYF.